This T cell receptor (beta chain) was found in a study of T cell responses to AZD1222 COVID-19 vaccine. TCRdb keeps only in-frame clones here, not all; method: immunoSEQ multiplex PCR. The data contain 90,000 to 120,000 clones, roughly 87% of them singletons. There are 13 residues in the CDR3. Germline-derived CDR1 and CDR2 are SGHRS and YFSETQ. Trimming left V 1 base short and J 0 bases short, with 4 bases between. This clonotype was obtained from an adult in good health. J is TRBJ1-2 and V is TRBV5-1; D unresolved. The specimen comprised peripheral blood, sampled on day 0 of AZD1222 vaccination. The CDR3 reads CASSLHSNYGYTF. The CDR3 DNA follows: TGCGCCAGCAGCTTGCACTCTAACTATGGCTACACCTTC.